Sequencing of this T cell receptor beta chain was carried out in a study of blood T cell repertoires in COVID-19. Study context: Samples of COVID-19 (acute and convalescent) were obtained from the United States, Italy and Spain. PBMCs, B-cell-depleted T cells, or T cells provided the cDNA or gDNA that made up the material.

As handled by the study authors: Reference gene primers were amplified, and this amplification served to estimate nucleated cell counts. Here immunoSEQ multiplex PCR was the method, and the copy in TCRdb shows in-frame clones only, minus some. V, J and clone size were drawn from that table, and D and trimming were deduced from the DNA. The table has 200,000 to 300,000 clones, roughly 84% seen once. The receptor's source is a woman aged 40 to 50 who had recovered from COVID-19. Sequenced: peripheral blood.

The CDR3 protein is CASSSLGVTNEKLFF. As DNA, the CDR3 is TGTGCCAGCAGTTCCTTAGGGGTTACTAATGAAAAACTGTTTTTT. The chain couples TRBV11-2 to TRBJ1-4, with D possibly TRBD1 on 5 matching bases. In germline, CDR1 is SGHAT, CDR2 FQNNGV. Deletions cut 6 bases from V and 2 bases from J, with 13 bases between. This CDR3 comprises 15 residues.